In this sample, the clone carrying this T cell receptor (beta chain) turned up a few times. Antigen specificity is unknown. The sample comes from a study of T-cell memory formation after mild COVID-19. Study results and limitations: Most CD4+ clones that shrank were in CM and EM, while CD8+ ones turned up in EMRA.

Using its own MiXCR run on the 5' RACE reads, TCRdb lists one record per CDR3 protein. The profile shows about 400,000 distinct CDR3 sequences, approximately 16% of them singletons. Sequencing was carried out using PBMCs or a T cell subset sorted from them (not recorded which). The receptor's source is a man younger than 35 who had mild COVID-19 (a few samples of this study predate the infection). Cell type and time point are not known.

The CDR3 DNA follows: TGTGCCAGCAGTTACCTCGAGCCGACCAACGAGCAGTACTTC. Protein: CASSYLEPTNEQYF. The V call is TRBV6-6, the J call TRBJ2-7; no clear D. Germline V gene data show CDR1 as MNHNY and CDR2 as SVGAGI (reference sequence). The length of the CDR3 is 14 residues. Trimming took 2 bases from V and 5 from J, leaving 13 bases between them.